This entry features one T cell receptor (beta chain) sequence. The antigen is not known. This table comes from immunoSEQ multiplex PCR, and its TCRdb copy is limited to in-frame clones, with some not included. The sample carries 250,000 to 400,000 clones, 88% recorded once. This entry is derived from a study of cytomegalovirus exposure and HLA in healthy donors. Study findings and constraints: The listing of 150 or so TCR beta chains classed them as cytomegalovirus-associated.

Sequencing used PBMCs. This sequence originates from a man younger than 45 in good health and CMV-seronegative.

The CDR3 DNA sequence: TGTGCCAGCAGCGAAGTGACAGGTGAAGCTTTCTTT. Its protein product is CASSEVTGEAFF. This chain uses TRBV9 with TRBJ1-1, with D possibly being TRBD1 (6 bases). The CDR3 extends over 12 amino acids. Germline-derived CDR1 and CDR2 are SGDLS and YYNGEE. Trimming shortened V by 3 bases and J by 7 bases, and 10 bases separated the two germline ends.